The 20 T cell receptor beta chains below come from one sample, sequenced in a study of cytomegalovirus exposure and HLA in healthy donors. PCR primers comprised 60 Vbeta and 13 Jbeta primers. The protocol was immunoSEQ multiplex PCR, while the TCRdb copy is restricted to in-frame clones and leaves out a portion. The table shows over 100,000 clones, with 55% to 75% occurring only once. The sequenced sample consisted of PBMCs. The source is an older woman in good health and CMV-seropositive.

This clone was counted between two and nine times. This chain joins TRBV7-2 and TRBJ2-1; 10 bases line up with TRBD1. The V gene end was trimmed by 3 bases and the J gene end by 3 bases; junction bases not matched to a gene: 2. CDR3 length equals 15 residues. Germline CDR1 reads SGHTA; CDR2 reads FQGNSA. Written as DNA, the CDR3 is TGTGCCAGCAGCTTCGACAGGGGGCTCTACAATGAGCAGTTCTTC. It translates to CASSFDRGLYNEQFF.

The CDR3 DNA reads as TGTGCCAGCAGTGCTGGGACAGTTAATCAGCCCCAGCATTTT. Protein product: CASSAGTVNQPQHF. The V gene is TRBV2, the J gene TRBJ1-5, with 7 bases aligning to TRBD1. V was clipped by 4 bases and J by 4 bases; unmatched bases: 4. Germline CDR1 and CDR2: SNHLY and FYNNEI. CDR3 length equals 14 residues. Full variable domain (outside the CDR3, taken from reference TRBV2 and TRBJ1-5): EPEVTQTPSHQVTQMGQEVILRCVPISNHLYFYWYRQILGQKVEFLVSFYNNEISEKSEIFDDQFSVERPDGSNFTLKIRSTKLEDSAMYFCASSAGTVNQPQHFGDGTRLSIL.

This clone has more than one count but fewer than ten. The rearrangement links TRBV19 to TRBJ2-5; D perhaps matches TRBD2 (6 bases). Germline V lookup: CDR1 LNHDA, CDR2 SQIVND (reference sequence). V was pared by 4 bases and J by 5 bases, with 14 bases between. The CDR3 has 14 residues. Here the CDR3 DNA reads TGTGCCAGTAGTACCCGCCCGGGAGCGGAGACCCAGTACTTC. Translated: CASSTRPGAETQYF.

The chain combines TRBV7-2 with TRBJ2-7, with D tentatively TRBD2 (6 bases). V was pared by 1 base and J by 3 bases, with 13 bases between. The length of the CDR3 is 15 residues. Looked up from germline, CDR1 is SGHTA and CDR2 is FQGNSA. This CDR3 reads CASSLVAGRHYEQYF. The CDR3 coding sequence is TGTGCCAGCAGCTTAGTAGCAGGGAGGCACTACGAGCAGTACTTC.

The chain uses TRBV19 and TRBJ1-5; the D gene is possibly TRBD1 (5 bases). V was cut by 3 bases and J by 9 bases, with 12 bases left in between. This CDR3 contains 13 residues. Germline lookup yields CDR1 LNHDA and CDR2 SQIVND (reference sequence). The CDR3 DNA follows: TGTGCCAGTAGTATGGGGGGGAGTCGGCCCCAGCATTTT. It codes for CASSMGGSRPQHF.

This clone has a handful of counts. V usage is TRBV11-2 and J usage is TRBJ1-1, with a tentative D call TRBD1 (5 bases). CDR1 and CDR2 from the germline V gene are SGHAT and FQNNGV. Deletions cut 6 bases from V and 3 bases from J, with 14 bases between. CDR3 length: 14 residues. The CDR3 nucleotides read TGTGCCAGCAGGGTGGGGGGGGGTCACACTGAAGCTTTCTTT. This translates into CASRVGGGHTEAFF. Full variable domain (remainder filled in from reference TRBV11-2 and TRBJ1-1): EAGVAQSPRYKIIEKRQSVAFWCNPISGHATLYWYQQILGQGPKLLIQFQNNGVVDDSQLPKDRFSAERLKGVDSTLKIQPAKLEDSAVYLCASRVGGGHTEAFFGQGTRLTVV.

The count of this clone is one. The V and J genes are TRBV6-1 and TRBJ1-2; D ambiguous. Germline V lookup: CDR1 MNHNS, CDR2 SASEGT. Trimming pared 0 bases from V and 0 bases from J, leaving 17 bases between. The CDR3 sequence is 18 residues long. CDR3 coding DNA: TGTGCCAGCAGTGAAGCGGGAAAGAGGGCATCCGCTAACTATGGCTACACCTTC. Its translation is CASSEAGKRASANYGYTF.

This clone was counted only a few times. The V and J genes are TRBV7-2 and TRBJ2-2; D call uncertain. The CDR3 covers 13 residues. Germline V gene lookup returns CDR1 SGHTA and CDR2 FQGNSA. Deletions cut 5 bases from V and 7 bases from J, with 11 bases between. This chain's CDR3 is CASSTLPGGELFF. In nucleotides, the CDR3 is TGTGCCAGCAGCACCCTGCCCGGCGGGGAGCTGTTTTTT.

The chain combines TRBV4-2 with TRBJ2-5, with TRBD2 identical over 15 bases. Unmatched junction bases numbered 8, after V lost 0 bases and J lost 3 bases. Germline CDR1 and CDR2: LGHNA and YNFKEQ. This CDR3 is built from 19 residues. The CDR3 loop reads CASSQDWTSGGAYKETQYF. CDR3 sequence (DNA): TGTGCCAGCAGCCAAGACTGGACTAGCGGGGGGGCTTATAAAGAGACCCAGTACTTC.

V is TRBV30 and J is TRBJ1-6; tentatively, D is TRBD1 (6 bases). The V gene lost 3 bases and the J gene lost 7 bases, with 16 bases spanning the gap. Germline CDR1 GTSNPN, CDR2 SVGIG (reference sequence). The CDR3 has 15 amino acids. This CDR3 is CAWRRLGTTNSPLHF. The DNA for the CDR3 is TGTGCCTGGAGACGATTAGGGACAACCAATTCACCCCTCCACTTT.

The chain has TRBV18 and TRBJ1-1, with TRBD1 as a possible D gene (6 bases). The CDR3 totals 14 residues. Germline values: CDR1 KGHSH, CDR2 LQKENI. V was shortened by 6 bases and J by 0 bases, with 11 bases between the two germline ends. CDR3: CASSQGIMNTEAFF. The DNA of the CDR3 is TGTGCCAGCTCCCAGGGGATTATGAACACTGAAGCTTTCTTT. The whole variable domain, filled in from reference TRBV18 and TRBJ1-1, reads NAGVMQNPRHLVRRRGQEARLRCSPMKGHSHVYWYRQLPEEGLKFMVYLQKENIIDESGMPKERFSAEFPKEGPSILRIQQVVRGDSAAYFCASSQGIMNTEAFFGQGTRLTVV.

This clone was recorded only once. This chain links TRBV4-3 with TRBJ2-1, with 8 bases aligning to TRBD2. V lost 7 bases, J lost 4 bases, and 15 bases stayed unmatched. The germline CDR1 and CDR2 sequences are LGHNA and YSLEER. This CDR3 spans 17 amino acids. The CDR3 DNA reads TGCGCCAGCACCCCCCGAGTAAGTAGCGGGGCATACAATGAGCAGTTCTTC. This gives the protein CASTPRVSSGAYNEQFF.

A few counts support this clone. This chain uses TRBV7-2 with TRBJ2-6; D gene uncertain. The CDR3 length is 11 residues. V was cut by 5 bases and J by 13 bases, with 9 bases left in between. Germline CDR1 reads SGHTA; CDR2 reads FQGNSA. CDR3 sequence: CASSDTVVLTF. The CDR3 nucleotides are TGTGCCAGCAGCGATACGGTAGTCCTGACTTTC. The full variable domain, rest sourced from reference TRBV7-2 and TRBJ2-6, is GAGVSQSPSNKVTEKGKDVELRCDPISGHTALYWYRQSLGQGLEFLIYFQGNSAPDKSGLPSDRFSAERTGGSVSTLTIQRTQQEDSAVYLCASSDTVVLTFGAGSRLTVL.

The chain carries TRBV2 and TRBJ1-1; D might be TRBD1 (5 bases). V gave up 7 bases and J gave up 0 bases, with 9 bases separating them. CDR3 size: 13 residues. Germline V gives CDR1 SNHLY, CDR2 FYNNEI. Here the CDR3 DNA reads TGTGCCAGCACCGGGACTTTGAACACTGAAGCTTTCTTT. Protein: CASTGTLNTEAFF.

The gene calls are TRBV5-4 and TRBJ1-1; TRBD1 matches at 7 bases. From germline, CDR1 is SGHNT and CDR2 YYREEE (reference sequence). This CDR3 comprises 15 residues. V dropped 4 bases and J dropped 8; count of bases not matched to a gene: 14. DNA for the CDR3: TGTGCCAGCAGCCTTTTCGACAGGGAGAATAGGGAAGCTTTCTTT. It codes for CASSLFDRENREAFF.

This rearrangement joins TRBV30 to TRBJ2-1, with 10 nucleotides matching TRBD1. Looked up from germline, CDR1 is GTSNPN and CDR2 is SVGIG (reference sequence). V lost 4 bases, J lost 3 bases, and 6 bases stayed unmatched. This CDR3 comprises 15 residues. CDR3 amino acids: CAWNHGTGDYNEQFF. The CDR3 DNA is TGTGCCTGGAACCACGGGACAGGGGACTACAATGAGCAGTTCTTC. Based on the CDR3 plus reference TRBV30 and TRBJ2-1, the full variable domain is SQTIHQWPATLVQPVGSPLSLECTVEGTSNPNLYWYRQAAGRGLQLLFYSVGIGQISSEVPQNLSASRPQDRQFILSSKKLLLSDSGFYLCAWNHGTGDYNEQFFGPGTRLTVL.

The rearrangement joins TRBV19 to TRBJ2-2; D gene unclear. Between the trimmed V and J ends, which lost 7 bases and 6 bases, there was a span of 6 bases. Germline V CDR1 and CDR2: LNHDA, SQIVND (reference sequence). This CDR3 is built from 11 residues. DNA for the CDR3: TGTGCCAGTATCGGAGCCGGGGAGCTGTTTTTT. Its translation is CASIGAGELFF.

J is TRBJ2-3 and V is TRBV4-2; 7 bases line up with TRBD2. The CDR3 extends over 17 amino acids. Germline assignment: CDR1 LGHNA and CDR2 YNFKEQ. V dropped 1 base and J dropped 2; count of bases not matched to a gene: 9. The CDR3 DNA follows: TGTGCCAGCAGCCAAGGGACTAGTCGTTCCATCACAGATACGCAGTATTTT. Translated, it gives CASSQGTSRSITDTQYF.

The genes are TRBV27 and TRBJ1-4, with 7 bases lining up with TRBD1. The germline V gene has CDR1 MNHEY and CDR2 SMNVEV (reference sequence). The CDR3 is 14 residues long. J lost 3 bases, V lost 6 bases, and 4 bases had no gene match. DNA for the CDR3: TGTGCCAGCAGGTTCCAGGGGGCTAATGAAAAACTGTTTTTT. The encoded protein is CASRFQGANEKLFF.

This chain uses TRBV4-3 with TRBJ1-1, with D perhaps matching TRBD1 (6 bases). Germline assignment: CDR1 LGHNA and CDR2 YSLEER. Trimming removed 0 bases at V and 5 bases at J, with 13 bases between. The CDR3 is 15 residues long. The CDR3 coding sequence is TGCGCCAGCAGCCAAGACCCAGGGGCAGGGACTGAAGCTTTCTTT. Translation: CASSQDPGAGTEAFF.